The rows below give T cell receptor beta chains drawn from one sample of a study of shared clonotypes between healthy human individuals. Produced via immunoSEQ multiplex PCR; TCRdb's table is partial and in-frame only. The sample shows more than 900,000 clones, approximately 80% of them seen only once. Sequenced input: memory CD4+ T cells from PBMCs. The receptors come from a man aged 18 to 29 in good health. Some clones in this sample may be carry-over from other donors' samples. Both conserved end residues are part of each CDR3. The D gene is left open where the match is weak. Clone size is given for some rows only: seen once, a few or many times, or a class if the clone is expanded.

- TRBJ1-1 TRBV28 TRBD1 CASSSGGAGEAFF TGTGCCAGCAGTTCAGGGGGCGCTGGTGAAGCTTTCTTT
- TRBJ2-1 TRBV27 TRBD2 CASGSTSGTRSYNEQFF TGTGCCAGCGGGTCCACTAGCGGGACAAGGTCCTACAATGAGCAGTTCTTC
- TRBJ2-6 TRBV28 - CASSLTLFSGANVLTF TGTGCCAGCAGCCTAACCCTATTCTCTGGGGCCAACGTCCTGACTTTC
- TRBJ1-1 TRBV6-1 TRBD1 CASSATGGTEAFF TGTGCCAGCAGTGCGACAGGGGGCACTGAAGCTTTCTTT
- TRBJ2-7 TRBV30 - CASMLSAQSSYEQYF TGTGCCTCGATGTTATCAGCGCAAAGCTCCTACGAGCAGTACTTC
- TRBJ2-1 TRBV4-3 TRBD1 CASSHPGQAYNEQFF TGCGCCAGCAGCCATCCGGGACAGGCATACAATGAGCAGTTCTTC
- TRBJ2-7 TRBV5-8 - CASSPGLDSYEQYF TGTGCCAGCAGCCCGGGACTGGACTCCTACGAGCAGTACTTC
- TRBJ2-1 TRBV5-1 - CASSLDLAQNSYNEQFF TGCGCCAGCAGCTTGGATCTAGCCCAGAACTCCTACAATGAGCAGTTCTTC
- TRBJ2-5 TRBV5-1 - CASGWTVQETQYF TGCGCCAGCGGATGGACAGTCCAAGAGACCCAGTACTTC
- TRBJ1-2 TRBV28 - CASSLSGSMFRYGYTF TGTGCCAGCAGTTTATCCGGGTCTATGTTTCGTTATGGCTACACCTTC
- TRBJ1-1 TRBV18 - CASSSQGSAEAFF TGTGCCAGCTCGTCCCAGGGGAGTGCTGAAGCTTTCTTT
- TRBJ2-5 TRBV11-1 TRBD1 CASSLSTGGGETQYF TGTGCCAGCAGCTTGTCGACAGGGGGGGGAGAGACCCAGTACTTC
- TRBJ2-7 TRBV28 - CASTEGPTAGYEQYF TGTGCCAGCACCGAAGGTCCAACTGCGGGGTACGAGCAGTACTTC
- TRBJ2-3 TRBV5-1 - CASSHIGPGADTQYF TGCGCCAGCAGCCACATTGGGCCCGGGGCCGATACGCAGTATTTT
- TRBJ1-5 TRBV27 - CASSLRRGPGDSNQPQHF TGTGCCAGCAGTTTGAGGAGAGGGCCCGGGGATAGCAATCAGCCCCAGCATTTT
- TRBJ2-1 TRBV9 - CASSVVGLNNEQFF TGTGCCAGCAGCGTAGTCGGACTCAACAATGAGCAGTTCTTC
few TRBJ2-6 TRBV18 TRBD1 CASSATGEGANVLTF TGTGCCAGCTCAGCGACAGGGGAGGGGGCCAACGTCCTGACTTTC
- TRBJ1-5 TRBV6-6 - CASSYTRYSNQPQHF TGTGCCAGCAGTTACACGAGGTATAGCAATCAGCCCCAGCATTTT
once TRBJ2-7 TRBV29-1 - CSVEGGYSGGSYEQYF TGCAGCGTTGAAGGGGGATACAGTGGGGGATCCTACGAGCAGTACTTC
few TRBJ2-5 TRBV2 TRBD2 CASSDGSGGVETQYF TGTGCCAGCAGTGACGGTAGCGGGGGGGTGGAGACCCAGTACTTC
few TRBJ1-3 TRBV6-1 - CASRVDVWNTIYF TGTGCCAGCAGGGTAGATGTCTGGAACACCATATATTTT
- TRBJ1-1 TRBV9 - CASSLSSPGTEAFF TGTGCCAGCAGCCTCAGTTCCCCGGGGACTGAAGCTTTCTTT
- TRBJ2-3 TRBV18 - CASSPGFPDTQYF TGTGCCAGCTCACCAGGGTTCCCAGATACGCAGTATTTT
once TRBJ2-1 TRBV5-1 - CASSLGSQTYNEQFF TGCGCCAGCAGCTTGGGATCACAGACTTACAATGAGCAGTTCTTC
- TRBJ2-3 TRBV7-2 - CASSPLRGISTDTQYF TGTGCCAGCAGCCCCCTAAGGGGGATTAGCACAGATACGCAGTATTTT
few TRBJ1-1 TRBV7-2 - CASSLNRRGRAFF TGTGCCAGCAGCTTAAACCGGCGGGGGAGAGCTTTCTTT
- TRBJ2-7 TRBV2 - CASPRGVEQYF TGTGCCAGCCCAAGAGGGGTCGAGCAGTACTTC
few TRBJ2-3 TRBV29-1 - CSVDPGWTGSTDTQYF TGCAGCGTTGATCCTGGTTGGACGGGAAGCACAGATACGCAGTATTTT
- TRBJ1-4 TRBV4-3 - CASRKRGAPDEKLFF TGCGCCAGCAGGAAACGGGGGGCGCCGGATGAAAAACTGTTTTTT
few TRBJ1-5 TRBV9 - CASGGTPGNQPQHF TGTGCCAGCGGGGGGACGCCAGGCAATCAGCCCCAGCATTTT
- TRBJ2-4 TRBV19 - CASSGHETVSIQYF TGTGCCAGTAGTGGACACGAGACGGTTAGCATTCAGTACTTC
- TRBJ1-1 TRBV4-3 - CASSQEVDRPNTEAFF TGCGCCAGCAGCCAAGAAGTCGACAGGCCGAACACTGAAGCTTTCTTT
once TRBJ2-7 TRBV2 TRBD2 CASRGLANPYEQYF TGTGCCAGCAGGGGACTAGCGAACCCCTACGAGCAGTACTTC
few TRBJ2-3 TRBV5-1 TRBD2 CASSLEVAGGDTQYF TGCGCCAGCAGCTTGGAGGTAGCGGGAGGGGATACGCAGTATTTT
- TRBJ2-3 TRBV10-3 TRBD2 CAISAREGADTQYF TGTGCCATCAGTGCTCGGGAGGGGGCAGATACGCAGTATTTT
- TRBJ2-5 TRBV7-9 TRBD2 CASSALGQRGQETQYF TGTGCCAGCAGCGCCCTGGGCCAGCGGGGCCAAGAGACCCAGTACTTC
once TRBJ1-1 TRBV9 - CASSRSEGEYTEAFF TGTGCCAGCAGCCGTTCCGAGGGGGAATACACTGAAGCTTTCTTT
- TRBJ2-5 TRBV4-2 TRBD2 CASSQLTSGRQETQYF TGTGCCAGCAGCCAATTGACTAGCGGGCGTCAAGAGACCCAGTACTTC
- TRBJ2-1 TRBV5-4 TRBD1 CASSLGQALGDEQFF TGTGCCAGCAGCTTAGGACAGGCCTTGGGCGATGAGCAGTTCTTC
- TRBJ1-3 TRBV28 - CASSETGTGNTIYF TGTGCCAGCAGCGAGACAGGCACTGGAAACACCATATATTTT
- TRBJ2-7 TRBV7-2 TRBD2 CASSLLAGSTKQYF TGTGCCAGCAGCCTCCTAGCGGGGAGTACGAAACAGTACTTC
- TRBJ1-1 TRBV5-6 - CASSLLGAQNTEAFF TGTGCCAGCAGCTTACTAGGGGCCCAGAACACTGAAGCTTTCTTT
- TRBJ1-1 TRBV19 - CASTSSARVGEAFF TGTGCCAGTACCTCCTCGGCCAGGGTGGGTGAAGCTTTCTTT
- TRBJ1-1 TRBV7-2 - CASSLEGGQQEAFF TGTGCCAGCAGCTTAGAGGGGGGTCAGCAGGAAGCTTTCTTT
- TRBJ1-4 TRBV9 TRBD1 CASNQGTGREKLFF TGTGCCAGCAACCAGGGGACAGGGCGGGAAAAACTGTTTTTT
- TRBJ2-7 TRBV7-7 - CASSPMLGRAHEQYF TGTGCCAGCAGCCCCATGTTAGGCAGGGCACACGAGCAGTACTTC
once TRBJ2-1 TRBV5-4 - CASSGSSASSYNEQFF TGTGCCAGCAGCGGATCTAGCGCCAGCTCCTACAATGAGCAGTTCTTC
- TRBJ1-2 TRBV15 - CATSRDARGNYGYTF TGTGCCACCAGCAGAGATGCCAGGGGCAACTATGGCTACACCTTC
- TRBJ2-1 TRBV29-1 TRBD2 CSVLSGADNEQFF TGCAGCGTTCTAAGCGGGGCTGACAATGAGCAGTTCTTC
once TRBJ1-1 TRBV2 - CASSLGTDALGTEAFF TGTGCCAGCAGTCTCGGGACCGATGCTCTGGGGACTGAAGCTTTCTTT
few TRBJ2-3 TRBV5-1 TRBD1 CASSLRQGARTDTQYF TGCGCCAGCAGCTTGCGACAGGGGGCACGCACAGATACGCAGTATTTT
- TRBJ2-7 TRBV6-6 - CASSADLYEQYF TGTGCCAGCAGCGCGGACCTTTACGAGCAGTACTTC
- TRBJ2-1 TRBV6-4 TRBD2 CASSRLAGAPNEQFF TGTGCCAGCTCCCGACTAGCGGGAGCCCCCAATGAGCAGTTCTTC
- TRBJ1-3 TRBV6-5 - CASRNSGNTIYF TGTGCCAGCAGGAACAGCGGAAACACCATATATTTT
- TRBJ1-4 TRBV30 - CACPTDPTNEKLFF TGTGCCTGTCCCACGGATCCAACTAATGAAAAACTGTTTTTT
- TRBJ2-1 TRBV19 - CASSRFSMLYNEQFF TGTGCCAGTAGTAGGTTTAGCATGTTATATAATGAGCAGTTCTTC
- TRBJ2-3 TRBV2 - CASSMGSPSTDTQYF TGTGCCAGCAGTATGGGGAGCCCTAGCACAGATACGCAGTATTTT